What follows is one TCR beta chain and its context. The data stem from a study of blood T cell repertoires in COVID-19. Study in general: Samples taken during acute and convalescent COVID-19 were collected in the United States, Italy and Spain. T cells, B-cell-depleted T cells, or PBMCs provided the cDNA or gDNA that served as material.

Data came from immunoSEQ multiplex PCR; TCRdb stores just in-frame clones and leaves some out. This table holds 100,000 to 150,000 clones, more than 90% found once. The CDR3 runs 16 residues. Germline lookup yields CDR1 SGHRS and CDR2 YFSETQ. V was pared by 3 bases and J by 5 bases, with 10 bases of the junction left unmatched. The rearrangement links TRBV5-1 to TRBJ2-1, with TRBD2 matching 8 bases. The receptor was derived from a man aged 50-59 years with active COVID-19. Input material: peripheral blood. CDR3 in amino acids: CASSSRTAGGNNEQFF. CDR3 DNA sequence: TGCGCCAGCAGCTCCCGGACGGCGGGGGGCAACAATGAGCAGTTCTTC. The full variable domain, with the rest looked up from reference TRBV5-1 and TRBJ2-1, is KAGVTQTPRYLIKTRGQQVTLSCSPISGHRSVSWYQQTPGQGLQFLFEYFSETQRNKGNFPGRFSGRQFSNSRSEMNVSTLELGDSALYLCASSSRTAGGNNEQFFGPGTRLTVL.